Sequencing of this TCR beta chain was carried out in a study of blood T cell repertoires in COVID-19. About the study: COVID-19 samples from acute and convalescent phases originated in the United States, Italy and Spain.

Original methodology: Amplified reference gene primers provided the basis for estimating nucleated cell counts. Profiled with immunoSEQ multiplex PCR; TCRdb holds only in-frame clones, not every one. The V and J calls and the clone size are those of that table, but D and trimming were determined from the DNA. This table has around 300,000 clones, about 87% appearing once. Membership in each cohort depended on participant-reported clinical history. The CDR3 has 14 amino acids. With 7 bases clipped from V and 1 base from J, the junction kept 4 bases outside the gene matches. Germline values: CDR1 MNHEY, CDR2 SVGAGI.

The J gene is TRBJ2-5, the V gene TRBV6-5; TRBD2 aligns across 9 bases. The TCR originated in a man aged 30 to 45 who had recovered from COVID-19. Sequencing was carried out using PBMCs or T cells enriched from blood (not recorded which). CDR3 region: CASIPSGAQETQYF. The CDR3 DNA is TGTGCCAGCATCCCTAGCGGGGCCCAAGAGACCCAGTACTTC.